The T cell receptor (beta chain) described here comes from a study of chemoradiotherapy in HPV16-positive cancers. Overall study context: A couple of HPV16-positive patients' cells yielded candidate HPV-specific clones and common motifs.

Germline V gene sequence: CDR1 SGHTA, CDR2 FQGNSA. The CDR3 totals 16 residues. The ends were cut back, 5 bases at V and 8 bases at J, with 19 bases in the middle. Study-wide results and limits: Candidate HPV-specific clones and E7-related TCR motifs grew in tumor during treatment. Only a couple of HPV16-positive patients supplied the functional HPV-specificity definition.

Notes on this clone: The antigen remains undetermined.

Samples were taken several times over chemoradiotherapy. Method: immunoSEQ multiplex PCR; TCRdb's copy keeps in-frame clones and lacks some. The table lists 950 to 1,500 clones, about nine tenths of them singletons. The source was tumor tissue, collected from a patient who underwent chemoradiotherapy. This TCR was recovered from a human donor with HPV-associated anogenital cancer. The chain is built from TRBV7-2 and TRBJ1-6, with TRBD1 as a possible D gene (5 bases). CDR3 nucleotides: TGTGCCAGCAGCCCACCACCCCGGGGGGTATATTCACCCCTCCACTTT. Amino acids: CASSPPPRGVYSPLHF.